Listed below are T cell receptor beta chains from one sample, sequenced in a study of cytomegalovirus exposure and HLA in healthy donors. Method: immunoSEQ multiplex PCR; TCRdb's copy keeps in-frame clones and lacks some. The table shows 100,000 to 150,000 clones, with 70% to 85% occurring only once. What was sequenced was PBMCs. The receptors were sampled from a boy younger than 18 in good health and CMV-seronegative. Both conserved end residues are part of each CDR3. The order of the fields is D gene, clone size, J gene, V gene, CDR3 length, CDR3 protein, CDR3 DNA. The D gene is left open where the match is weak. Only some rows state a clone size, as once, few, many or a class for expanded clones.

-,-,TRBJ1-2,TRBV7-9,16,CASSLESPGRDIGYTF,TGTGCCAGCAGCTTAGAGTCCCCAGGGCGCGATATTGGCTACACCTTC
-,once,TRBJ2-1,TRBV9,16,CASSVTIGSSYNEQFF,TGTGCCAGCAGCGTGACAATAGGTAGCTCCTACAATGAGCAGTTCTTC
TRBD2,-,TRBJ2-1,TRBV6-5,15,CASSSPSGSYNEQFF,TGTGCCAGCAGTTCTCCTAGCGGGTCCTACAATGAGCAGTTCTTC
TRBD1,-,TRBJ2-7,TRBV5-1,15,CASSLARTGGRTWYF,TGCGCCAGCAGCTTGGCCCGCACAGGGGGGAGGACGTGGTACTTC
-,-,TRBJ1-1,TRBV19,12,CASSISGQEAFF,TGTGCCAGTAGTATATCCGGACAGGAAGCTTTCTTT
-,-,TRBJ2-3,TRBV19,14,CASSIAGGTDTQYF,TGTGCCAGTAGTATAGCGGGGGGCACAGATACGCAGTATTTT
TRBD1,-,TRBJ2-5,TRBV7-3,13,CASSQGQVETQYF,TGTGCCAGCAGCCAGGGACAGGTCGAGACCCAGTACTTC
TRBD1,-,TRBJ2-2,TRBV4-3,16,CASSQDRGLNTGELFF,TGCGCCAGCAGCCAAGACAGGGGGCTAAACACCGGGGAGCTGTTTTTT
TRBD1,-,TRBJ2-7,TRBV29-1,13,CSVTPGQGHEQYF,TGCAGCGTGACTCCGGGACAGGGACACGAGCAGTACTTC
-,-,TRBJ1-1,TRBV6-1,14,CASSESGVGTEAFF,TGTGCCAGCAGTGAATCCGGGGTAGGCACTGAAGCTTTCTTT
TRBD1,-,TRBJ1-1,TRBV27,15,CASKGTDYLNTEAFF,TGTGCCAGCAAAGGGACAGATTACCTCAACACTGAAGCTTTCTTT
-,-,TRBJ1-2,TRBV27,14,CASTQIAGGNGYTF,TGTGCCAGCACGCAGATTGCGGGCGGGAATGGCTACACCTTC
-,-,TRBJ2-1,TRBV4-3,17,CASSQDGGFSSYNEQFF,TGCGCCAGCAGCCAAGATGGGGGCTTTAGCTCCTACAATGAGCAGTTCTTC
-,-,TRBJ2-2,TRBV7-8,15,CASSLNRAATGELFF,TGTGCCAGCAGCTTAAATCGCGCGGCTACCGGGGAGCTGTTTTTT
-,-,TRBJ1-2,TRBV7-2,15,CASSLEARANYGYTF,TGTGCCAGCAGCTTAGAGGCCAGGGCGAACTATGGCTACACCTTC
-,-,TRBJ2-5,TRBV2,12,CASRDNPLAQYF,TGTGCCAGCAGAGATAACCCACTTGCCCAGTACTTC
TRBD1,-,TRBJ2-5,TRBV7-9,17,CASSQPETGVFLETQYF,TGTGCCAGCAGCCAACCCGAGACAGGGGTTTTCCTAGAGACCCAGTACTTC
TRBD1,-,TRBJ2-7,TRBV25-1,15,CASRPQGARINEQYF,TGTGCCAGCAGACCACAGGGGGCGCGGATCAACGAGCAGTACTTC
TRBD1,-,TRBJ2-6,TRBV6-1,18,CASSVRDRVGSGANVLTF,TGTGCCAGCAGTGTCCGGGACAGGGTAGGATCTGGGGCCAACGTCCTGACTTTC
-,-,TRBJ2-4,TRBV30,13,CAWSALGAGIQYF,TGTGCCTGGAGCGCCCTAGGAGCCGGCATTCAGTACTTC
TRBD2,few,TRBJ2-2,TRBV5-4,16,CASSPSGRWNTGELFF,TGTGCCAGCAGCCCTAGCGGGAGATGGAACACCGGGGAGCTGTTTTTT
TRBD1,-,TRBJ2-1,TRBV14,16,CASSPDRGILKNEQFF,TGTGCCAGCAGTCCGGACAGGGGGATCCTTAAGAATGAGCAGTTCTTC
TRBD1,-,TRBJ1-2,TRBV13,14,CASSLGTGDYGYTF,TGTGCCAGCAGCTTAGGGACAGGGGACTATGGCTACACCTTC
-,-,TRBJ2-5,TRBV4-1,14,CASSQVLAQETQYF,TGCGCCAGCAGCCAAGTTTTGGCCCAAGAGACCCAGTACTTC
-,-,TRBJ1-1,TRBV19,14,CASSIVSQNTEAFF,TGTGCCAGTAGTATTGTTTCCCAAAACACTGAAGCTTTCTTT
TRBD1,once,TRBJ1-1,TRBV7-2,14,CASSSQGGNTEAFF,TGTGCCAGCAGCTCCCAGGGGGGGAACACTGAAGCTTTCTTT
-,-,TRBJ1-3,TRBV5-4,16,CASTLGAGSSGNTIYF,TGTGCCAGCACCTTGGGGGCTGGGAGCTCTGGAAACACCATATATTTT
-,-,TRBJ2-1,TRBV9,15,CASSVGVRGYNEQFF,TGTGCCAGCAGCGTAGGGGTCAGGGGATACAATGAGCAGTTCTTC
TRBD2,-,TRBJ2-7,TRBV7-2,14,CASSSTAGPYEQYF,TGTGCCAGCAGCTCCACAGCGGGGCCCTACGAGCAGTACTTC
TRBD1,-,TRBJ1-5,TRBV19,17,CASTRTGAMMRGQPQHF,TGTGCCAGTACCAGGACAGGGGCCATGATGAGGGGTCAGCCCCAGCATTTT
-,-,TRBJ2-6,TRBV10-1,15,CALGQGGSGANVLTF,TGCGCCTTGGGGCAGGGGGGCTCTGGGGCCAACGTCCTGACTTTC
TRBD2,once,TRBJ2-1,TRBV7-9,16,CASSLVRTSTSYEQFF,TGTGCCAGCAGCTTAGTTAGGACTAGCACGTCCTATGAGCAGTTCTTC
-,once,TRBJ1-1,TRBV7-2,16,CASSLVPPGMNTEAFF,TGTGCCAGCAGCTTAGTGCCCCCAGGAATGAACACTGAAGCTTTCTTT
-,-,TRBJ2-5,TRBV4-2,13,CASSQDQGETQYF,TGTGCCAGCAGCCAAGATCAGGGGGAGACCCAGTACTTC
-,-,TRBJ2-7,TRBV29-1,13,CSVYSISSYEQYF,TGCAGCGTTTACTCCATAAGTTCCTACGAGCAGTACTTC
-,once,TRBJ1-3,TRBV23-1,14,CAITGIATGNTIYF,TGCGCCATCACGGGGATCGCTACTGGAAACACCATATATTTT
TRBD1,-,TRBJ1-2,TRBV6-1,14,CASNYDRANYGYTF,TGTGCCAGCAACTACGACAGGGCTAACTATGGCTACACCTTC
TRBD2,-,TRBJ2-7,TRBV7-3,13,CASSLTPGGEQYF,TGTGCCAGCAGCTTAACACCGGGGGGCGAGCAGTACTTC
-,-,TRBJ2-4,TRBV5-4,17,CASSHETGNLAKNIQYF,TGTGCCAGCAGCCATGAAACGGGAAACTTAGCCAAAAACATTCAGTACTTC
TRBD2,-,TRBJ2-3,TRBV6-4,16,CASSDSWGGVTDTQYF,TGTGCCAGCAGTGACTCGTGGGGGGGGGTGACAGATACGCAGTATTTT
-,once,TRBJ2-5,TRBV28,13,CASSSAPPETQYF,TGTGCCAGCAGTTCTGCGCCGCCCGAGACCCAGTACTTC
-,-,TRBJ1-1,TRBV4-2,13,CASSLNRNTEAFF,TGTGCCAGCAGCCTAAATCGGAACACTGAAGCTTTCTTT
TRBD1,-,TRBJ2-6,TRBV27,17,CASSSRQGIRGANVLTF,TGTGCCAGCAGTTCAAGACAGGGAATACGTGGGGCCAACGTCCTGACTTTC
TRBD2,-,TRBJ2-3,TRBV29-1,15,CSVATLAGGRDTQYF,TGCAGCGTGGCGACCCTAGCGGGGGGCCGAGATACGCAGTATTTT
-,-,TRBJ1-1,TRBV19,11,CASSSRTDAFF,TGTGCCAGTAGCTCCCGGACAGACGCTTTCTTT
-,once,TRBJ2-6,TRBV11-3,17,CASSLALFDSGANVLTF,TGTGCCAGCAGCTTAGCCCTATTTGATTCTGGGGCCAACGTCCTGACTTTC
TRBD1,-,TRBJ2-1,TRBV7-7,14,CASSRDRFGDEQFF,TGTGCCAGCAGCCGGGACAGGTTCGGGGATGAGCAGTTCTTC
-,-,TRBJ2-5,TRBV6-1,13,CAGGRATQETQYF,TGTGCAGGGGGTCGAGCAACGCAAGAGACCCAGTACTTC
-,few,TRBJ1-2,TRBV6-6,15,CASSYSMSASHGYTF,TGTGCCAGCAGTTACTCGATGAGTGCCTCTCATGGCTACACCTTC
-,-,TRBJ1-1,TRBV7-3,15,CASSLMVLLNTEAFF,TGTGCCAGCAGCTTAATGGTTCTACTGAACACTGAAGCTTTCTTT
-,-,TRBJ1-1,TRBV25-1,16,CASRDMGGPPNTEAFF,TGTGCCAGCAGGGACATGGGAGGGCCCCCGAACACTGAAGCTTTCTTT
-,-,TRBJ1-3,TRBV7-9,13,CASSLRGENTIYF,TGTGCCAGCAGCTTACGGGGTGAAAACACCATATATTTT
-,-,TRBJ2-3,TRBV5-1,13,CASSVVSTDTQYF,TGCGCCAGCAGCGTCGTCTCCACAGATACGCAGTATTTT